These T cell receptor beta chains were read from a single sample in a study of shared clonotypes between healthy human individuals. Some clones are missing from TCRdb's copy, which holds only in-frame ones; the method was immunoSEQ multiplex PCR. This table has approximately 1.9 million clones, around 93% appearing once. Sequenced sample: naive CD8+ T cells from PBMCs. The source of these receptors is a man aged 18 to 29 in good health. Some clones in this sample may be carry-over from other donors' samples. Both conserved end residues are part of each CDR3. A D gene is named only where the DNA matches it firmly. The size entry is marked missing in some rows and otherwise reads once, few, many or a size class.

J: TRBJ2-1; V: TRBV7-6; D: .; size: .; CDR3: CASSLAVYGNEQFF; DNA: TGTGCCAGCAGCTTAGCGGTTTACGGCAATGAGCAGTTCTTC
J: TRBJ1-5; V: TRBV19; D: TRBD1; size: .; CDR3: CASSIRGTGNQPQHF; DNA: TGTGCCAGTAGTATCAGGGGGACGGGCAATCAGCCCCAGCATTTT
J: TRBJ2-7; V: TRBV7-2; D: TRBD1; size: .; CDR3: CASSVDRGWYEQYF; DNA: TGTGCCAGCAGCGTGGACAGGGGTTGGTACGAGCAGTACTTC
J: TRBJ2-3; V: TRBV29-1; D: .; size: .; CDR3: CSVGRVNTDTQYF; DNA: TGCAGCGTGGGGCGGGTGAACACAGATACGCAGTATTTT
J: TRBJ2-7; V: TRBV9; D: TRBD1; size: once; CDR3: CASSGSDRGADEQYF; DNA: TGTGCCAGCAGCGGCTCCGACAGGGGAGCCGACGAGCAGTACTTC
J: TRBJ1-3; V: TRBV5-1; D: .; size: .; CDR3: CASSSRRWTADSSGNTIYF; DNA: TGCGCCAGCAGCTCGAGGCGGTGGACAGCCGATTCCTCTGGAAACACCATATATTTT
J: TRBJ2-1; V: TRBV10-3; D: TRBD2; size: .; CDR3: CAISEGTSGYNEQFF; DNA: TGTGCCATCAGTGAGGGGACTAGCGGTTACAATGAGCAGTTCTTC
J: TRBJ2-3; V: TRBV4-1; D: TRBD1; size: .; CDR3: CASSSNRGWSTDTQYF; DNA: TGCGCCAGCAGCTCCAACAGGGGATGGAGCACAGATACGCAGTATTTT
J: TRBJ2-7; V: TRBV28; D: .; size: .; CDR3: CASSFGPPGDEQYF; DNA: TGTGCCAGCAGTTTCGGGCCCCCGGGGGACGAGCAGTACTTC
J: TRBJ1-2; V: TRBV28; D: .; size: once; CDR3: CASSWGPVTLDSYGYTF; DNA: TGTGCCAGCAGTTGGGGCCCGGTGACACTAGACAGCTATGGCTACACCTTC
J: TRBJ1-4; V: TRBV7-9; D: .; size: .; CDR3: CASSFDRDPNEKLFF; DNA: TGTGCCAGCAGTTTCGACCGGGACCCAAATGAAAAACTGTTTTTT
J: TRBJ2-3; V: TRBV28; D: .; size: .; CDR3: CASSPTPSTDTQYF; DNA: TGTGCCAGCAGCCCGACTCCAAGCACAGATACGCAGTATTTT
J: TRBJ2-7; V: TRBV27; D: TRBD2; size: .; CDR3: CASSSGLADNTEQYF; DNA: TGTGCCAGCAGTTCTGGACTAGCGGATAATACGGAGCAGTACTTC
J: TRBJ2-7; V: TRBV29-1; D: TRBD2; size: .; CDR3: CSVRLAGATYEQYF; DNA: TGCAGCGTCAGACTAGCGGGGGCAACCTACGAGCAGTACTTC
J: TRBJ2-2; V: TRBV13; D: .; size: once; CDR3: CASSLEGHTNTGELFF; DNA: TGTGCCAGCAGCTTAGAAGGTCATACGAACACCGGGGAGCTGTTTTTT
J: TRBJ1-3; V: TRBV4-2; D: .; size: .; CDR3: CASSHTQGISGNTIYF; DNA: TGTGCCAGCAGCCACACTCAGGGGATCTCTGGAAACACCATATATTTT
J: TRBJ2-3; V: TRBV27; D: TRBD2; size: .; CDR3: CASTLGLAGEDTQYF; DNA: TGTGCCAGCACCCTCGGACTAGCGGGAGAAGATACGCAGTATTTT
J: TRBJ2-1; V: TRBV29-1; D: .; size: .; CDR3: CSARGSYNEQFF; DNA: TGCAGCGCCCGGGGCTCCTACAATGAGCAGTTCTTC
J: TRBJ1-3; V: TRBV5-6; D: .; size: .; CDR3: CASSYPTGNTIYF; DNA: TGTGCCAGCAGCTACCCCACTGGAAACACCATATATTTT
J: TRBJ2-5; V: TRBV4-2; D: TRBD2; size: .; CDR3: CASSQEGYEGGIQETQYF; DNA: TGTGCCAGCAGCCAAGAGGGATATGAGGGAGGGATCCAAGAGACCCAGTACTTC
J: TRBJ2-7; V: TRBV27; D: .; size: once; CDR3: CASRPGLSNHEQYF; DNA: TGTGCCAGCAGGCCGGGGCTGTCGAACCACGAGCAGTACTTC
J: TRBJ2-7; V: TRBV9; D: .; size: .; CDR3: CASSPRGSYEQYF; DNA: TGTGCCAGCAGCCCCCGTGGGTCCTACGAGCAGTACTTC
J: TRBJ2-1; V: TRBV15; D: .; size: .; CDR3: CATSGSSYNEQFF; DNA: TGTGCCACCAGCGGGAGCTCCTACAATGAGCAGTTCTTC
J: TRBJ2-7; V: TRBV27; D: TRBD2; size: once; CDR3: CASSLLRPSGTSYEQYF; DNA: TGTGCCAGCAGTTTATTACGACCTAGCGGGACCTCCTACGAGCAGTACTTC
J: TRBJ2-2; V: TRBV9; D: .; size: few; CDR3: CASSLTVNTGELFF; DNA: TGTGCCAGCAGCTTGACAGTAAACACCGGGGAGCTGTTTTTT
J: TRBJ1-2; V: TRBV5-4; D: .; size: .; CDR3: CASSLVEAPSYGYTF; DNA: TGTGCCAGCAGCTTGGTGGAGGCGCCTAGCTATGGCTACACCTTC
J: TRBJ2-5; V: TRBV7-8; D: TRBD1; size: .; CDR3: CASSLGTGSVETQYF; DNA: TGTGCCAGCAGCTTAGGGACAGGGTCAGTGGAGACCCAGTACTTC
J: TRBJ2-3; V: TRBV7-9; D: TRBD1; size: .; CDR3: CASSSTGTGGTDTQYF; DNA: TGTGCCAGCAGCTCCACCGGGACAGGGGGAACAGATACGCAGTATTTT
J: TRBJ2-2; V: TRBV7-3; D: TRBD2; size: .; CDR3: CASSPKLAGLNTGELFF; DNA: TGTGCCAGCAGCCCAAAGCTAGCGGGGCTGAACACCGGGGAGCTGTTTTTT
J: TRBJ2-3; V: TRBV19; D: .; size: .; CDR3: CASSIFGKDTQYF; DNA: TGTGCCAGTAGTATATTCGGGAAAGATACGCAGTATTTT
J: TRBJ2-1; V: TRBV14; D: .; size: .; CDR3: CASSQRLGTYNEQFF; DNA: TGTGCCAGCAGCCAGAGACTAGGTACCTACAATGAGCAGTTCTTC
J: TRBJ1-1; V: TRBV28; D: .; size: .; CDR3: CASIPRPGSEAFF; DNA: TGTGCCAGCATACCCCGACCGGGATCTGAAGCTTTCTTT
J: TRBJ1-1; V: TRBV7-3; D: .; size: .; CDR3: CASSLIAAGDTEAFF; DNA: TGCGCCAGCAGCTTAATTGCGGCGGGGGACACTGAAGCTTTCTTT
J: TRBJ2-1; V: TRBV27; D: .; size: .; CDR3: CASSFQGFGNEQFF; DNA: TGTGCCAGCAGTTTTCAGGGATTTGGCAATGAGCAGTTCTTC
J: TRBJ2-1; V: TRBV29-1; D: .; size: once; CDR3: CSARTGGSSYNEQFF; DNA: TGCAGCGCTAGAACTGGGGGGAGCTCCTACAATGAGCAGTTCTTC
J: TRBJ2-1; V: TRBV27; D: .; size: .; CDR3: CASSQNWGGAHNEQFF; DNA: TGTGCCAGCTCCCAAAACTGGGGCGGCGCCCACAATGAGCAGTTCTTC
J: TRBJ1-4; V: TRBV4-2; D: TRBD1; size: .; CDR3: CASSLWTGGGEKLFF; DNA: TGTGCCAGCAGCCTCTGGACAGGGGGAGGTGAAAAACTGTTTTTT
J: TRBJ2-3; V: TRBV7-9; D: .; size: .; CDR3: CASSRLVLATDTQYF; DNA: TGTGCCAGCAGCCGACTAGTATTGGCCACAGATACGCAGTATTTT
J: TRBJ2-7; V: TRBV6-4; D: TRBD2; size: .; CDR3: CASSYGLAGGYEQYF; DNA: TGTGCCAGCAGCTACGGACTAGCGGGAGGGTACGAGCAGTACTTC
J: TRBJ2-7; V: TRBV28; D: .; size: .; CDR3: CASTQGAGVFTYEQYF; DNA: TGTGCCAGTACTCAAGGGGCAGGGGTTTTTACCTACGAGCAGTACTTC
J: TRBJ2-1; V: TRBV13; D: TRBD2; size: .; CDR3: CASSLGAGVSSYNEQFF; DNA: TGTGCCAGCAGCTTAGGAGCGGGGGTAAGCTCCTACAATGAGCAGTTCTTC
J: TRBJ2-7; V: TRBV11-2; D: .; size: .; CDR3: CASSRSRTYEQYF; DNA: TGTGCCAGCAGCCGAAGTAGGACCTACGAGCAGTACTTC
J: TRBJ2-5; V: TRBV6-5; D: TRBD2; size: .; CDR3: CASRTSGGFQETQYF; DNA: TGTGCCAGCAGGACTAGCGGTGGGTTCCAAGAGACCCAGTACTTC
J: TRBJ2-1; V: TRBV28; D: TRBD2; size: .; CDR3: CATLAGHLEQFF; DNA: TGTGCCACCTTAGCGGGACACTTAGAGCAGTTCTTC
J: TRBJ2-7; V: TRBV5-4; D: .; size: .; CDR3: CASSVRLTPYEQYF; DNA: TGTGCCAGCAGCGTCCGACTAACCCCCTACGAGCAGTACTTC
J: TRBJ2-1; V: TRBV2; D: TRBD2; size: once; CDR3: CASSGTSGRDEQFF; DNA: TGTGCCAGCTCCGGGACTAGCGGGAGGGATGAGCAGTTCTTC
J: TRBJ2-2; V: TRBV7-9; D: TRBD2; size: .; CDR3: CASSWTGGNTGELFF; DNA: TGTGCCAGCAGCTGGACGGGGGGAAACACCGGGGAGCTGTTTTTT
J: TRBJ1-1; V: TRBV5-1; D: .; size: once; CDR3: CASKLGATEAFF; DNA: TGCGCCAGCAAGCTAGGGGCCACTGAAGCTTTCTTT
J: TRBJ2-7; V: TRBV7-9; D: TRBD2; size: .; CDR3: CASSTGLAVYEQYF; DNA: TGTGCCAGCAGCACGGGACTAGCGGTCTACGAGCAGTACTTC
J: TRBJ1-1; V: TRBV4-3; D: .; size: .; CDR3: CASSQVALGTEAFF; DNA: TGCGCCAGCAGCCAAGTCGCTTTGGGCACTGAAGCTTTCTTT
J: TRBJ1-1; V: TRBV19; D: .; size: .; CDR3: CASSIDLLKGRNTEAFF; DNA: TGTGCCAGTAGTATAGATCTTTTAAAGGGGAGGAACACTGAAGCTTTCTTT
J: TRBJ2-7; V: TRBV27; D: .; size: .; CDR3: CASSSSAGDSSYEQYF; DNA: .
J: TRBJ2-3; V: TRBV28; D: .; size: .; CDR3: CASSLSGTGTDTQYF; DNA: TGTGCCAGCAGTCTCTCCGGGACCGGCACAGATACGCAGTATTTT